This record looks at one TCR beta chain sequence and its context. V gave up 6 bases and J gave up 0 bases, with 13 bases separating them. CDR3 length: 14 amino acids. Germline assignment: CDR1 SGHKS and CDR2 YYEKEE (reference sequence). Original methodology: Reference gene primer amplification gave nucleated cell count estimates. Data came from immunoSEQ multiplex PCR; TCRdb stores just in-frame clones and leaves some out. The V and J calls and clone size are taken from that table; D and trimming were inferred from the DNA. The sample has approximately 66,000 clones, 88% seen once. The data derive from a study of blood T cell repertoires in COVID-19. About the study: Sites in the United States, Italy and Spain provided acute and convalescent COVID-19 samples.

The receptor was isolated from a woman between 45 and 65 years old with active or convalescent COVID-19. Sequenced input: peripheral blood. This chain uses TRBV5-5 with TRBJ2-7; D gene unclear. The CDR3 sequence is CASTLSVSSYEQYF. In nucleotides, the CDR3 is TGTGCCAGCACCCTTTCTGTCAGCTCCTACGAGCAGTACTTC.